Listed below are T cell receptor beta chains from one sample, sequenced in a study of T cells in Graves' hyperthyroidism and ophthalmopathy. MiXCR was run by TCRdb on the multiplex PCR reads, yielding one entry per CDR3 protein. The sample lists about 480,000 distinct CDR3 sequences, approximately 22% occurring once. The source material was blood. The receptors derive from a woman between 65 and 79 years old with Graves' ophthalmopathy. The CDR3 runs from the conserved cysteine through the conserved F or W. Fields, in order: J gene, clone size, V gene, D gene, CDR3 protein, CDR3 DNA. D genes are given only for firm matches. Size is omitted from some rows. Given values are once, few, many or a class for expanded clones.

J: TRBJ2-1
size: few
V: TRBV5-1
D: TRBD2
CDR3: CASSLTGGLNEQFF
DNA: TGCGCCAGCAGCTTAACGGGAGGGCTCAATGAGCAGTTCTTC

J: TRBJ2-1
size: .
V: TRBV5-8
D: .
CDR3: CASSLELPSYNEQFF
DNA: TGTGCCAGCAGCTTGGAGCTACCCTCCTACAATGAGCAGTTCTTC

J: TRBJ2-1
size: .
V: TRBV19
D: .
CDR3: CASSIDKRGYNEQFF
DNA: TGTGCCAGTAGTATAGATAAGCGAGGCTACAATGAGCAGTTCTTC

J: TRBJ2-6
size: many
V: TRBV24-1
D: .
CDR3: CATSLGQASSGANVLTF
DNA: TGTGCCACCAGCCTAGGACAAGCGAGCTCTGGGGCCAACGTCCTGACTTTC

J: TRBJ1-6
size: .
V: TRBV20-1
D: .
CDR3: CSARAPGPWRHSPLHF
DNA: TGCAGTGCTAGAGCCCCGGGACCCTGGCGGCATTCACCCCTCCACTTT

J: TRBJ1-2
size: .
V: TRBV6-2/TRBV6-3
D: .
CDR3: CASSYTLGYGYTF
DNA: TGTGCCAGCAGTTACACCTTGGGCTATGGCTACACCTTC

J: TRBJ1-1
size: .
V: TRBV29-1
D: .
CDR3: CSVTRDNTEAFF
DNA: TGCAGCGTCACCAGGGACAACACTGAAGCTTTCTTT

J: TRBJ2-1
size: .
V: TRBV10-3
D: .
CDR3: CATGGTASSYNEQFF
DNA: TGTGCCACAGGGGGGACGGCCAGCTCCTACAATGAGCAGTTCTTC

J: TRBJ2-7
size: .
V: TRBV27
D: TRBD2
CDR3: CASSLRGGTEQYF
DNA: TGTGCCAGCAGTTTGCGGGGAGGGACCGAGCAGTACTTC

J: TRBJ2-7
size: few
V: TRBV3-1
D: TRBD2
CDR3: CASSQAAGGGYEQYF
DNA: TGTGCCAGCAGCCAAGCGGCGGGAGGTGGCTACGAGCAGTACTTC

J: TRBJ2-2
size: .
V: TRBV24-1
D: TRBD2
CDR3: CATSDLASGRLGELFF
DNA: TGTGCCACCAGTGACCTGGCTAGCGGGAGGCTCGGGGAGCTGTTTTTT

J: TRBJ2-3
size: .
V: TRBV5-1
D: .
CDR3: CASSLINGGDTQYF
DNA: TGCGCCAGCAGCTTAATTAACGGGGGAGATACGCAGTATTTT

J: TRBJ2-7
size: .
V: TRBV5-1
D: TRBD2
CDR3: CASSLSGGTDEQYF
DNA: TGCGCCAGCAGCTTGAGCGGGGGGACCGACGAGCAGTACTTC

J: TRBJ2-7
size: .
V: TRBV28
D: .
CDR3: CASSRVLLIQGNEQYF
DNA: TGTGCCAGCAGTCGGGTTCTCCTCATACAGGGCAACGAGCAGTACTTC

J: TRBJ1-6
size: .
V: TRBV4-1
D: TRBD1
CDR3: CASSLDSGTGENSPLHF
DNA: TGCGCCAGCAGCCTAGACTCGGGGACAGGGGAAAATTCACCCCTCCACTTT